This T cell receptor beta chain was recorded in a study of OX40 agonist ivuxolimab in advanced cancers. Study in general: Head and neck, renal cell, melanoma or hepatocellular carcinoma were the cancers that dose-escalation patients had. Study-wide points: Mean expanded clone counts were higher in CD8+ than CD4+ T cells. Antigen specificity was not determined for the expanded peripheral T cells.

Drawing of blood for sampling happened at baseline, at cycle 4 day 1, and at cycle 7 day 1. A remark on this clone: What it binds is not known.

Repertoires were generated with immunoSEQ multiplex PCR, while TCRdb's copy carries only in-frame clones and drops some. The sample contains roughly 79,000 clones, about 90% of which appear only once. This CDR3 contains 14 residues. Trimming cost V 0 bases and J 0 bases, with 5 bases left between them. CDR1 is LNHDA and CDR2 is SQIVND in the germline V gene (reference sequence). Sequenced material: CD4+ or CD8+ T cells sorted from blood, taken in a trial of the OX40 agonist ivuxolimab. The receptor was isolated from an adult with an advanced solid tumor such as melanoma, head and neck, liver or kidney cancer. The V gene is TRBV19, the J gene TRBJ1-1; D unclear. The CDR3 loop reads CASSIERVNTEAFF. DNA for the CDR3: TGTGCCAGTAGTATAGAGAGGGTGAACACTGAAGCTTTCTTT. The entire variable domain, with the rest obtained from reference TRBV19 and TRBJ1-1, is as follows: DGGITQSPKYLFRKEGQNVTLSCEQNLNHDAMYWYRQDPGQGLRLIYYSQIVNDFQKGDIAEGYSVSREKKESFPLTVTSAQKNPTAFYLCASSIERVNTEAFFGQGTRLTVV.